This TCR beta chain stems from a study of T cell responses to AZD1222 COVID-19 vaccine. The CDR3 loop spans 15 amino acids. Germline CDR1 and CDR2: SGHRS and YFSETQ. The V end was cut by 4 bases, the J end by 6 bases, with 19 bases between. Repertoires were generated with immunoSEQ multiplex PCR, while TCRdb's copy carries only in-frame clones and drops some. The sample contains about 68,000 clones, around four fifths of which appear only once. The rearrangement joins TRBV5-1 to TRBJ1-1; possibly TRBD1 for D (5 bases). Sequencing used peripheral blood, obtained on day 0 of AZD1222 vaccination. This receptor was taken from an adult in good health. The CDR3 DNA is TGCGCCAGCAGCGTCCTTGGGGGAGTGTACGCTGAAGCTTTCTTT. It codes for CASSVLGGVYAEAFF. Based on the CDR3 plus reference TRBV5-1 and TRBJ1-1, the full variable domain is KAGVTQTPRYLIKTRGQQVTLSCSPISGHRSVSWYQQTPGQGLQFLFEYFSETQRNKGNFPGRFSGRQFSNSRSEMNVSTLELGDSALYLCASSVLGGVYAEAFFGQGTRLTVV.